The T cell receptor beta chain under discussion was sequenced for a study of early T cells in non-severe SARS-CoV-2 infection (dated by TCRdb to about 2021). In the study overall: Bulk RNA from unsorted whole blood was used for TCR sequencing, so alpha and beta chains could not be paired. Overall study results and their limits: VDJdb matching was skewed toward anti-spike CD8 responses and likely underestimated virus-specific expansions by missing private and CD4 specificities.

The germline V gene (reference sequence) sets CDR1 to DFQATT and CDR2 to SNEGSKA. The CDR3 starts with the cysteine, ends with the phenylalanine, and has 13 residues. This entry keeps only the CDR3 DNA: 39 bases, framed from base 1. V and J are truncated by 0 bases and 3 bases respectively, leaving an intervening sequence of 9 bases. This was a case-control study nested in a cohort of healthcare workers in London, UK, who had nasopharyngeal swab PCR tests and blood samples taken every week. Healthcare workers were recruited during the week of the UK lockdown, between 23 and 31 March 2020, and followed weekly for up to 16 weeks. Library creation used 5' RACE. Sequencing instrument: NextSeq 500. In the TCR library protocol, unique molecular identifiers were attached to individual cDNA molecules to correct for PCR bias and sequencing error. Both TCR alpha and beta chains were sequenced, and tight co-correlation was observed between alpha and beta sequence abundances in each sample. Under the source paper's analysis protocol: Decombinator V4 was used to perform V gene, J gene and CDR3 annotation of TCR sequences. TCRs were defined as expanded if a significant change between any two time points was detected under a Poisson model with p below 0.0001. TCR abundances were normalised to the total number of TCRs sequenced in each sample and reported as counts per million. TRAV1-2 paired with TRAJ12, TRAJ20 or TRAJ33 defined MAIT TCRs, while TRAV10 paired with TRAJ18 defined iNKT TCRs. VDJdb, accessed 1 November 2021, was searched for CMV, EBV and SARS-CoV-2 annotated TCRs, with TCRs annotated for multiple antigens excluded. In-frame beta chains were kept once TCRdb had trimmed the public reads at Q25 with fastp and called clones with MiXCR. Rows with one shared CDR3 protein collapse into an entry with the most common genes and DNA. The V and J calls and clone size are TCRdb's, not the authors'. This sample gives roughly 80,000 distinct CDR3 sequences in total; about 15% of them show up just once. The ten top clones hold approximately 2.9% of the sample.

Comments on this clonotype: No cognate antigen has been identified for it. Qualities for individual bases were not recorded, and no much larger clone is one base off.

Sequencing was carried out using whole blood. The clonotype was recovered from an adult who was a healthcare worker with PCR-confirmed SARS-CoV-2 infection or an uninfected control (not recorded which). The rearranged chain carries TRBV20-1 and TRBJ2-7; TRBD2 is a possible D gene, resting on 6 matching bases. The CDR3 has the sequence CSARDVGGYEQYF. The sequenced DNA: TGCAGTGCTAGAGATGTGGGGGGCTACGAGCAGTACTTC.